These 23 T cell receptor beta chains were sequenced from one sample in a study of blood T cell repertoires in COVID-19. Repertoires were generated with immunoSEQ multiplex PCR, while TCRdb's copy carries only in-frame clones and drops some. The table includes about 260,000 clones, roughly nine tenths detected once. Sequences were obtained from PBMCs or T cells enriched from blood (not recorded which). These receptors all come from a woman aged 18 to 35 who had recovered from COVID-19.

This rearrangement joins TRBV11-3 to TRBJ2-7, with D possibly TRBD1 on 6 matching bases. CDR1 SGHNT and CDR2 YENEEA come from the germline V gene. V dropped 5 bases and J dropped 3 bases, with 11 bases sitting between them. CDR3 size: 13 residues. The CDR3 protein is CASSRDTYYEQYF. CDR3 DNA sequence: TGTGCCAGCAGCCGGGACACCTACTACGAGCAGTACTTC.

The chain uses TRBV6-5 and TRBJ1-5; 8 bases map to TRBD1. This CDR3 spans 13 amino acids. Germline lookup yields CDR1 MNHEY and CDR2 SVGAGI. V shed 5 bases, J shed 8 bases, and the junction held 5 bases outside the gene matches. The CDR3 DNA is TGTGCCAGCAGTCGACAGGGGTGGGAGCCCCAGCATTTT. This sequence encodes CASSRQGWEPQHF.

Here the CDR3 reads CSASDPGLVTGELFF. As DNA, the CDR3 is TGCAGTGCTAGTGATCCTGGACTAGTCACCGGGGAGCTGTTTTTT. This rearrangement joins TRBV20-1 to TRBJ2-2; 7 bases are a match to TRBD2. The CDR3 sequence is 15 residues long. J was trimmed by 4 bases and V by 3 bases; bases with no gene match: 8. CDR1 and CDR2 from the germline V gene are DFQATT and SNEGSKA (reference sequence).

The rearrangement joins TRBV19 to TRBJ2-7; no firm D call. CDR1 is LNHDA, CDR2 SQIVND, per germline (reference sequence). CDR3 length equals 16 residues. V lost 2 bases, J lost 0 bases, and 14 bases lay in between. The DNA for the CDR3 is TGTGCCAGTAGTATAAAACGGATCAGGCTCTCCTACGAGCAGTACTTC. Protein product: CASSIKRIRLSYEQYF.

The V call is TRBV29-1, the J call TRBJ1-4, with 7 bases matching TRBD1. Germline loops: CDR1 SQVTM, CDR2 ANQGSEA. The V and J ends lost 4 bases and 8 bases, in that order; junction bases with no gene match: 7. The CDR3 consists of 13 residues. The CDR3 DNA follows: TGCAGCGTTGGAAAACAGGGGAGGGAAAAACTGTTTTTT. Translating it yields CSVGKQGREKLFF.

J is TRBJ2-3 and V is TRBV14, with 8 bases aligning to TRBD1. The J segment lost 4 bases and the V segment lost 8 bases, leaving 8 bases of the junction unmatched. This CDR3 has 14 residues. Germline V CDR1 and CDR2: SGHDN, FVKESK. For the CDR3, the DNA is TGTGCCAGCGCCCCAGGGGGCATGCCAGATACGCAGTATTTT. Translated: CASAPGGMPDTQYF.

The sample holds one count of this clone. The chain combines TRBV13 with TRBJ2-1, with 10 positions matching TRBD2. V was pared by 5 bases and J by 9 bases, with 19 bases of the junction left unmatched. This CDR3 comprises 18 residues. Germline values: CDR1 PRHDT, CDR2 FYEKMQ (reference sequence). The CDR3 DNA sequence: TGTGCCAGCAGCCGACCTTTGGGGAGCGGGGGGGCCTTCGGTGAGCAGTTCTTC. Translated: CASSRPLGSGGAFGEQFF. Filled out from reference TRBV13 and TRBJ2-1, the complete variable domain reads AAGVIQSPRHLIKEKRETATLKCYPIPRHDTVYWYQQGPGQDPQFLISFYEKMQSDKGSIPDRFSAQQFSDYHSELNMSSLELGDSALYFCASSRPLGSGGAFGEQFFGPGTRLTVL.

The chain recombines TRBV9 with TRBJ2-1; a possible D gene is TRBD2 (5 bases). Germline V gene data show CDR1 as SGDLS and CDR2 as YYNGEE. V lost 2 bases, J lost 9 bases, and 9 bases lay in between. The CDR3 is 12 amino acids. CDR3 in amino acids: CASSVLSGEQFF. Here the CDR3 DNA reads TGTGCCAGCAGCGTTCTCAGCGGTGAGCAGTTCTTC.

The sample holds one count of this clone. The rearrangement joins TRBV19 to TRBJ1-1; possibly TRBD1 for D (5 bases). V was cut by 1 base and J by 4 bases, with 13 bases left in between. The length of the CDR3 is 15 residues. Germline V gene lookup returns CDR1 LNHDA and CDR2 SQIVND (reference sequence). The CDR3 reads CASSIGGGRGTEAFF. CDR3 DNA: TGTGCCAGTAGTATAGGGGGGGGAAGGGGCACTGAAGCTTTCTTT. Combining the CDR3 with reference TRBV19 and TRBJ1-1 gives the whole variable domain DGGITQSPKYLFRKEGQNVTLSCEQNLNHDAMYWYRQDPGQGLRLIYYSQIVNDFQKGDIAEGYSVSREKKESFPLTVTSAQKNPTAFYLCASSIGGGRGTEAFFGQGTRLTVV.

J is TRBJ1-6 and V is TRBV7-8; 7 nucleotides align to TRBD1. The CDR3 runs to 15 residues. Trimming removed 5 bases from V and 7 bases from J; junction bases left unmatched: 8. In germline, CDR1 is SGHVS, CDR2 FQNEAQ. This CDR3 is CASSATGQRNSPLHF. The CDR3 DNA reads TGTGCCAGCAGCGCCACGGGACAGAGAAATTCACCCCTCCACTTT. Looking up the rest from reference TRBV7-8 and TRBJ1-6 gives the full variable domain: GAGVSQSPRYKVAKRGQDVALRCDPISGHVSLFWYQQALGQGPEFLTYFQNEAQLDKSGLPSDRFFAERPEGSVSTLKIQRTQQEDSAVYLCASSATGQRNSPLHFGNGTRLTVT.

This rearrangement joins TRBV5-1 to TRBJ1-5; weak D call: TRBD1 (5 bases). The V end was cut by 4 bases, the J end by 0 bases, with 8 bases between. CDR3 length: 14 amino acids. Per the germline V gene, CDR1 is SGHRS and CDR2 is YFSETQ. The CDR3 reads CASSVGASNQPQHF. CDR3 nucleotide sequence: TGCGCCAGCAGCGTTGGGGCTAGCAATCAGCCCCAGCATTTT.

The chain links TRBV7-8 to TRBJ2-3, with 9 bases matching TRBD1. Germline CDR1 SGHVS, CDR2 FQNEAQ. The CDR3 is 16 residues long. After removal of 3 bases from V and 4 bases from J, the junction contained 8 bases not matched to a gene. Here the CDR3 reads CASSFTSDRGSDTQYF. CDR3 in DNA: TGTGCCAGCAGCTTCACATCGGACAGGGGTTCAGATACGCAGTATTTT.

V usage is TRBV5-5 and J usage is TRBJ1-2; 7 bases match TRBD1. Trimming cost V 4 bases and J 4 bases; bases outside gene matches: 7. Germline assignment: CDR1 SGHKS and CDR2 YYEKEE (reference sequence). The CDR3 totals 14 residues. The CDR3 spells CASSPGTVSYGYTF. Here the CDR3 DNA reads TGTGCCAGCAGCCCAGGGACAGTCAGCTATGGCTACACCTTC. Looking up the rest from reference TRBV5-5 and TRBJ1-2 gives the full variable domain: DAGVTQSPTHLIKTRGQQVTLRCSPISGHKSVSWYQQVLGQGPQFIFQYYEKEERGRGNFPDRFSARQFPNYSSELNVNALLLGDSALYLCASSPGTVSYGYTFGSGTRLTVV.

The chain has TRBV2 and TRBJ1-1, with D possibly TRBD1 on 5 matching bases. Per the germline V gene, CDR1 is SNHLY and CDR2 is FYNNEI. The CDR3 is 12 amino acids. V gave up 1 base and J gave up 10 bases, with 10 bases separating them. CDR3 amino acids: CASSEVGGSAFF. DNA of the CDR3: TGTGCCAGCAGTGAAGTGGGGGGGTCAGCTTTCTTT. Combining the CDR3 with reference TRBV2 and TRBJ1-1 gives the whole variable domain EPEVTQTPSHQVTQMGQEVILRCVPISNHLYFYWYRQILGQKVEFLVSFYNNEISEKSEIFDDQFSVERPDGSNFTLKIRSTKLEDSAMYFCASSEVGGSAFFGQGTRLTVV.

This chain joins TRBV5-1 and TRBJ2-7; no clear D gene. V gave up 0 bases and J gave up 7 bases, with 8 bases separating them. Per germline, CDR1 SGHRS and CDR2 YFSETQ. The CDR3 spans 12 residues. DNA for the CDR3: TGCGCCAGCAGCTTGGGACACACAGAGCAGTACTTC. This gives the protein CASSLGHTEQYF.

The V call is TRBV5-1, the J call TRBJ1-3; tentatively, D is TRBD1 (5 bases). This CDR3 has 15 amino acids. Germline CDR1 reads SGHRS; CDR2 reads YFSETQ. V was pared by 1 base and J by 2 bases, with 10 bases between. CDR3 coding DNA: TGCGCCAGCAGCTTGTCAGGGACTACTGGAAACACCATATATTTT. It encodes CASSLSGTTGNTIYF.

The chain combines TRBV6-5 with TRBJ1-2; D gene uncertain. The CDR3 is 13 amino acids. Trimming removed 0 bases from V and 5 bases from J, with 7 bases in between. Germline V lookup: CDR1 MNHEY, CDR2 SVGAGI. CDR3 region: CASSYSEIYGYTF. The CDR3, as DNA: TGTGCCAGCAGTTACTCCGAGATTTATGGCTACACCTTC.

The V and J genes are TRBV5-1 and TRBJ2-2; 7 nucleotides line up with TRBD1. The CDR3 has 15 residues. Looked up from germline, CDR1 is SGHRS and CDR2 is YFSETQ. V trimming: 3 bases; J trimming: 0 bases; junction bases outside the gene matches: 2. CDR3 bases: TGCGCCAGCAGCTCGGGACAGTCGAACACCGGGGAGCTGTTTTTT. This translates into CASSSGQSNTGELFF.

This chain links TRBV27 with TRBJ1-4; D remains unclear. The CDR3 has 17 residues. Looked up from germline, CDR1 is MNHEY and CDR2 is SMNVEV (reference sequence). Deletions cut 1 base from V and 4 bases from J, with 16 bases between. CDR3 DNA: TGTGCCAGCAGTTTATTTGGGCAGAACCTAATTAATGAAAAACTGTTTTTT. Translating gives CASSLFGQNLINEKLFF.

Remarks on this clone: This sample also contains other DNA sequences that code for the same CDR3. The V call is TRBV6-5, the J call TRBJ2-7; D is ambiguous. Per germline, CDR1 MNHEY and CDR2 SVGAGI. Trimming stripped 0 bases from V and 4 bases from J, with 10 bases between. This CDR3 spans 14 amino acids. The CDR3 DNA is TGTGCCAGCAGTTACTCTGTGGCCTCTTACGAGCAGTACTTC. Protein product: CASSYSVASYEQYF.

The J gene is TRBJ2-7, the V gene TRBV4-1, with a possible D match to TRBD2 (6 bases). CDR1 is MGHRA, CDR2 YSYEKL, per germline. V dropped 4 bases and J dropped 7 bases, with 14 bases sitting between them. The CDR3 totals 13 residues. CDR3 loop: CASSLARDFEQYF. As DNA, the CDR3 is TGCGCCAGCAGCCTAGCCAGGGACTTTGAGCAGTACTTC.

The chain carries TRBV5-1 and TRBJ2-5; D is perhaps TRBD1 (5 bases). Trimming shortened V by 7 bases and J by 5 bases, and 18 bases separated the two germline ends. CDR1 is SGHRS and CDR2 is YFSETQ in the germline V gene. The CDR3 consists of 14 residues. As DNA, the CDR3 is TGCGCCAGCTGTCAGGGTGGATTGTTGGAGACCCAGTACTTC. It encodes CASCQGGLLETQYF. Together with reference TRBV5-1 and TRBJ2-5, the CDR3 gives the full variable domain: KAGVTQTPRYLIKTRGQQVTLSCSPISGHRSVSWYQQTPGQGLQFLFEYFSETQRNKGNFPGRFSGRQFSNSRSEMNVSTLELGDSALYLCASCQGGLLETQYFGPGTRLLVL.

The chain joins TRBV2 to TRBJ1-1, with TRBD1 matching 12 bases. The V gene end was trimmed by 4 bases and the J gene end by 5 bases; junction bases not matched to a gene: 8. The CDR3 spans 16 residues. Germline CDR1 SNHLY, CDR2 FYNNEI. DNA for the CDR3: TGTGCCAGCAGTGTTGACCGGGACAGGGGGCTAACTGAAGCTTTCTTT. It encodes CASSVDRDRGLTEAFF.